This T cell receptor (beta chain) is drawn from a study of Ad26.COV2.S vaccination and SARS-CoV-2 variants (dated by TCRdb to 2020 to 2023). Looking at the study overall: Donors in the vaccine arm were drawn from COV1001, a multicentre, randomized, double-blind, placebo-controlled phase I-IIa trial testing Ad26.COV2.S in healthy adults. Ad26.COV2.S was administered intramuscularly at 5 x 10^10 or 1 x 10^11 viral particles, either as a single shot or as two shots given 56 days apart. Investigators did not know the trial group allocation while performing experiments and assessing outcomes. The TCR-sequenced set comprised approximately 32 samples: some 20 Ad26.COV2.S vaccine recipients, 5 placebo recipients and 8 SARS-CoV-2 convalescent individuals. The specificity and breadth of SARS-CoV-2-reactive T cell receptors after Ad26.COV2.S vaccination were assessed by TCRbeta repertoire sequencing. Trial participants were randomized into five groups of five, in which low-dose or high-dose Ad26.COV2.S was given once or twice, or placebo was given on both occasions. What the study reported, not specific to this receptor: The authors noted that the TCR breadth and depth analyses may have underestimated total T cell responses. The study was not powered to compare responses between vaccine doses or regimens. Vaccine and placebo recipients had similar non-spike TCR breadth, a finding consistent with the vaccine containing only spike. Substantial breadth of spike-specific CD8+ and CD4+ T cell responses was reported after vaccination. Ad26.COV2.S recipients had higher spike-specific TCR breadth than placebo recipients (P = 0.0014).

What the treatment or condition label conveys for this sample: some 20 received Ad26.COV2.S at low or high dose, single or two shots; 5 received placebo; per-sample allocation not given. For vaccine and placebo recipients, the sequenced repertoires came from samples collected on day 63 after the first injection. In Cohort 1b, 25 or so adults aged 18-55 years were enrolled at a single site in Boston, USA, between 29 July and 7 August 2020. Ad26.COV2.S was a replication-incompetent adenovirus type 26 vector that expressed a prefusion-stabilized SARS-CoV-2 spike protein derived from the original Wuhan strain. As concerns this clone: The antigen it binds to is not known. It has no much larger one-base neighbor in the sample; base qualities were not kept.

The CDR3 sequence holds 12 residues, the cysteine and phenylalanine included. The kept DNA is CDR3 alone, 36 bases in frame from the first base. At the junction V is shortened by 3 bases and J by 5 bases, with 5 bases in between. Via the germline V gene, CDR1 is MDHEN and CDR2 SYDVKM. The immunoSEQ Assay was the method used to sequence TCRbeta CDR3 regions. After extraction, genomic DNA underwent amplification by bias-controlled multiplex PCR, followed by high-throughput sequencing. On the study's bioinformatics: To quantify the absolute abundance of each unique TCRbeta CDR3 region, sequences were collapsed and filtered. Usable DNA was measured by amplifying reference genes present in all nucleated cells, and TCRbeta template counts were normalized to that usable DNA to estimate T cell fraction. Repertoire TCRs were annotated as SARS-CoV-2-specific by exact matching of V gene, CDR3 amino acid sequence and J gene to a known reactive TCR set. MIRA supplied the reference SARS-CoV-2 TCR set, which was filtered for enrichment in COVID-19-positive ImmuneCODE repertoires so that public or cross-reactive TCRs were removed. Drawing on the MIRA antigens, annotated TCRs were analysed further at the level of specific ORF or position within ORF. Breadth was defined as annotated unique rearrangements over total unique productive rearrangements; depth was the summed frequency of those rearrangements. Two-sided Wilcoxon rank-sum tests were applied when comparing TCR breadth between groups. Imported from immuneACCESS, the table was reduced by TCRdb to in-frame sequences with V and J called. These copies leave out some clones; in studies compared against another copy, an unresolved V gene accounts for under half, and the cause of the remainder is not known. D and trimming come from the DNA, and the V and J calls and clone size come from that table. The sample table holds about 480,000 clones, of which around 88% were seen once. In total, the top ten clones hold about 13% of the sample.

The source of this sequence is a person between 18 and 65 years old who received the Ad26.COV2.S COVID-19 vaccine or a placebo. The sample here was peripheral blood, taken in a trial of Ad26.COV2.S vaccine versus placebo. The rearrangement combines TRBV28 with TRBJ1-5, with a weak D call of TRBD1 (5 bases match). The DNA is as follows: TGTGCCAGCAGTTTCAGGGATCAGCCCCAGCATTTT. Protein translation: CASSFRDQPQHF. Joined to the reference TRBV28 and TRBJ1-5 proteins, this CDR3 gives the full variable domain: DVKVTQSSRYLVKRTGEKVFLECVQDMDHENMFWYRQDPGLGLRLIYFSYDVKMKEKGDIPEGYSVSREKKERFSLILESASTNQTSMYLCASSFRDQPQHFGDGTRLSIL.